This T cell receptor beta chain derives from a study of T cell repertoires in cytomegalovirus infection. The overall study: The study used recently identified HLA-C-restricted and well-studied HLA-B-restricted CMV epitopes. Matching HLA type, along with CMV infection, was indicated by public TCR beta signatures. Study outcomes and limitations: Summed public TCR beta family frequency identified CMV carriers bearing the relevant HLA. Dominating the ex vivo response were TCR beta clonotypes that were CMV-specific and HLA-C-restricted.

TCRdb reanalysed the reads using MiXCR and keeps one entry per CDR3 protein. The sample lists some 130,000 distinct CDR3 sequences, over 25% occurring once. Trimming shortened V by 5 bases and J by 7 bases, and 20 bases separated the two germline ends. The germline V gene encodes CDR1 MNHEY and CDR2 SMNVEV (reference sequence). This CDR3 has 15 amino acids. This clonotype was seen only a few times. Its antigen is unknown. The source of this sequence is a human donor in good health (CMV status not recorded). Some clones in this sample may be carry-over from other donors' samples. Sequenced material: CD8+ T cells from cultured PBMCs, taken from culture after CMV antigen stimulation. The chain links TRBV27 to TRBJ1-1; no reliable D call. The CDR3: CASSPMIMSGVEAFF. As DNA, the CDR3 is TGTGCCAGCAGTCCAATGATTATGAGTGGGGTTGAAGCTTTCTTT.